This is a list of T cell receptor beta chains from one sample in a study of CD8 T cells in Susac syndrome. TCRdb reprocessed the immunoSEQ multiplex PCR reads with MiXCR, giving one entry per CDR3 protein. The sample consists of just over 150,000 distinct CDR3 sequences, 95% to 96% of them appearing once. The sample taken for sequencing was CD8+ T cells from PBMCs. These receptors all come from a human donor with multiple sclerosis. CDR3s include the opening cysteine and the closing phenylalanine or tryptophan. The order of the fields is V gene, clone size, D gene, J gene, CDR3 length, CDR3 protein, CDR3 DNA. The D gene is left open where the match is weak. For some rows the clone size is stated as once, few or many, or as a class when expanded; others skip it.

>TRBV3-1|-|TRBD2|TRBJ2-1|19
CASSQDWGRGAIPYNEQFF
TGTGCCAGCAGCCAAGATTGGGGGCGGGGGGCGATCCCCTACAATGAGCAGTTCTTC
>TRBV28|few|TRBD2|TRBJ2-1|14
CASSLSGGYNEQFF
TGTGCCAGCAGTTTAAGCGGGGGGTACAATGAGCAGTTCTTC
>TRBV3-1|-|-|TRBJ2-5|13
CASSQDHGWTQYF
TGTGCCAGCAGCCAAGATCATGGGTGGACCCAGTACTTC
>TRBV9|-|TRBD1|TRBJ1-5|15
CASSAEGQDLGPQHF
TGTGCCAGCAGCGCGGAGGGACAGGACTTAGGGCCCCAGCATTTT
>TRBV20-1|-|TRBD2|TRBJ2-1|14
CSAPSGVYYNEQFF
TGCAGTGCTCCTAGCGGGGTGTACTACAATGAGCAGTTCTTC
>TRBV9|once|TRBD2|TRBJ2-3|17
CASSASGGHSSTDTQYF
TGTGCCAGCAGCGCTAGCGGGGGACACTCTAGCACAGATACGCAGTATTTT
>TRBV7-2|-|TRBD1|TRBJ1-5|15
CASSLVQGENQPQHF
TGTGCCAGCAGCTTAGTTCAGGGGGAAAATCAGCCCCAGCATTTT
>TRBV5-4|once|-|TRBJ2-2|14
CASSFRPDTGELFF
TGTGCCAGCAGCTTTAGACCCGACACCGGGGAGCTGTTTTTT
>TRBV27|-|-|TRBJ2-5|14
CASSRGRIQETQYF
TGTGCCAGCAGTAGGGGCAGGATACAAGAGACCCAGTACTTC
>TRBV2|-|-|TRBJ1-1|14
CASRGGPINTEAFF
TGTGCCAGCCGGGGAGGACCGATCAACACTGAAGCTTTCTTT
>TRBV5-1|once|-|TRBJ2-1|14
CASSFRSAGYEQFF
TGCGCCAGCAGCTTTCGAAGCGCTGGCTATGAGCAGTTCTTC
>TRBV30|-|TRBD1|TRBJ1-1|14
CAWSVGGGFTEAFF
TGTGCCTGGAGTGTAGGGGGCGGATTCACTGAAGCTTTCTTT
>TRBV7-9|-|-|TRBJ2-2|15
CASSPPSTNTGELFF
TGTGCCAGCAGCCCACCCAGCACGAACACCGGGGAGCTGTTTTTT
>TRBV29-1|-|TRBD2|TRBJ2-1|15
CSVEVAGGPYNEQFF
TGCAGCGTTGAAGTAGCGGGGGGTCCCTACAATGAGCAGTTCTTC
>TRBV11-1|-|-|TRBJ2-7|14
CASSPWGQHYEQYF
TGTGCCAGCAGCCCATGGGGGCAGCACTACGAGCAGTACTTC
>TRBV9|-|-|TRBJ1-4|13
CASSADRGEKLFF
TGTGCCAGCAGCGCCGATAGAGGGGAAAAACTGTTTTTT
>TRBV3-1|-|-|TRBJ2-1|12
CASSGGGGSKFF
TGTGCCAGCAGCGGAGGTGGGGGCAGTAAGTTCTTC
>TRBV3-1|-|TRBD2|TRBJ2-7|16
CASSQGLAGPVDEQYF
TGTGCCAGCAGCCAAGGACTAGCGGGGCCAGTTGACGAGCAGTACTTC
>TRBV13|-|TRBD1|TRBJ2-5|15
CASSFRGQERETQYF
TGTGCCAGCAGCTTCAGGGGACAGGAGAGAGAGACCCAGTACTTC
>TRBV12-3/TRBV12-4|-|-|TRBJ2-4|10
CASSGNIQYF
TGTGCCTCGTCCGGCAACATTCAGTACTTC
>TRBV11-2|-|-|TRBJ2-3|18
CASSYPPSGRTSTDTQYF
TGTGCCAGCAGCTATCCCCCTTCGGGCAGAACTAGCACAGATACGCAGTATTTT
>TRBV19|-|-|TRBJ2-7|16
CASTPSSPPTGYEQYF
TGTGCCAGTACTCCGTCCTCTCCGCCGACAGGCTACGAGCAGTACTTC
>TRBV4-1|-|TRBD2|TRBJ2-1|15
CASSQTSGGNNEQFF
TGCGCCAGCAGCCAAACTAGCGGGGGGAACAATGAGCAGTTCTTC
>TRBV30|-|-|TRBJ2-7|11
CACNYLGEQYF
TGTGCCTGTAACTATCTGGGGGAGCAGTACTTC
>TRBV15|-|-|TRBJ1-3|15
CATSRERVSGNTIYF
TGTGCCACCAGCAGAGAGAGGGTCTCTGGAAACACCATATATTTT
>TRBV3-1|-|-|TRBJ2-5|14
CASSPKGLQETQYF
TGTGCCAGCAGCCCCAAGGGACTCCAAGAGACCCAGTACTTC
>TRBV29-1|-|-|TRBJ1-1|12
CSVEYLNTEAFF
TGCAGCGTTGAGTACTTGAACACTGAAGCTTTCTTT
>TRBV20-1|-|TRBD2|TRBJ2-1|15
CSARILADLYNEQFF
TGCAGTGCTAGGATCCTAGCGGATCTTTACAATGAGCAGTTCTTC
>TRBV23-1|-|-|TRBJ1-2|14
CASSHSGRHYGYTF
TGCGCCAGCAGTCACTCCGGGAGACACTATGGCTACACCTTC
>TRBV7-9|-|TRBD2|TRBJ2-5|17
CASSPAGSGTSTETQYF
TGTGCCAGCAGCCCTGCAGGGAGCGGGACTTCGACGGAGACCCAGTACTTC
>TRBV30|-|-|TRBJ1-1|11
CAWGANTEAFF
TGTGCCTGGGGGGCGAACACTGAAGCTTTCTTT
>TRBV15|-|-|TRBJ1-5|15
CATSRARNGDQPQHF
TGTGCCACCAGCAGAGCCCGAAATGGGGATCAGCCCCAGCATTTT
>TRBV5-4|-|-|TRBJ2-7|15
CASSRAVGGAYEQYF
TGTGCCAGCAGCCGGGCCGTGGGGGGCGCCTACGAGCAGTACTTC
>TRBV29-1|-|-|TRBJ1-2|13
CSAVAFGNYGYTF
TGCAGCGCCGTAGCGTTTGGTAACTATGGCTACACCTTC
>TRBV9|-|TRBD2|TRBJ2-1|15
CASSVAGTRNNEQFF
TGTGCCAGCAGCGTCGCCGGGACTAGGAACAATGAGCAGTTCTTC
>TRBV5-1|-|-|TRBJ2-1|13
CASATSGYNEQFF
TGCGCCAGCGCCACGTCGGGGTACAATGAGCAGTTCTTC
>TRBV29-1|-|-|TRBJ2-4|11
CSVVVKNIQYF
TGCAGCGTTGTGGTGAAAAACATTCAGTACTTC
>TRBV7-3|-|-|TRBJ2-3|14
CASSLSPLTDTQYF
TGTGCCAGCAGCCTAAGTCCACTCACAGATACGCAGTATTTT
>TRBV3-1|once|-|TRBJ2-5|12
CASSSTRGTQYF
TGTGCCAGCAGTAGTACCCGGGGGACCCAGTACTTC
>TRBV12-3/TRBV12-4|-|-|TRBJ2-1|14
CASFPGGSYNEQFF
TGTGCCAGCTTTCCGGGTGGATCCTACAATGAGCAGTTCTTC
>TRBV7-9|-|TRBD1|TRBJ2-1|15
CASSFRDRDYNEQFF
TGTGCCAGCAGCTTCCGGGACAGGGACTACAATGAGCAGTTCTTC
>TRBV30|-|TRBD1|TRBJ2-7|15
CAWSVTDRGFDEQYF
TGTGCCTGGAGTGTAACAGACAGGGGATTCGACGAGCAGTACTTC
>TRBV27|once|-|TRBJ1-6|13
CASSLFSNSPLHF
TGTGCCAGCAGTTTATTTTCAAATTCACCCCTCCACTTT
>TRBV7-9|-|-|TRBJ2-7|16
CASSHKGTGSSYEQYF
TGTGCCAGCAGCCACAAGGGGACGGGGAGCTCCTACGAGCAGTACTTC
>TRBV30|-|-|TRBJ1-2|15
CAWDLGDVRSYGYTF
TGTGCCTGGGATCTGGGGGACGTTCGTAGCTATGGCTACACCTTC
>TRBV20-1|-|-|TRBJ2-1|13
CSASRGGRDEQFF
TGCAGTGCTAGTCGTGGGGGTAGGGATGAGCAGTTCTTC
>TRBV29-1|-|TRBD2|TRBJ2-1|16
CSVEWTSGAFYNEQFF
TGCAGCGTTGAATGGACTAGCGGGGCCTTCTACAATGAGCAGTTCTTC
>TRBV20-1|-|-|TRBJ1-2|11
CSAPEGSGYTF
TGCAGTGCGCCTGAAGGTTCCGGCTACACCTTC
>TRBV9|-|TRBD2|TRBJ2-3|16
CASSGSGGRDSDTQYF
TGTGCCAGCAGCGGATCGGGGGGGCGCGATTCGGATACGCAGTATTTT
>TRBV9|-|TRBD1|TRBJ2-5|14
CASSADRVGETQYF
TGTGCCAGCAGCGCGGACAGGGTGGGGGAGACCCAGTACTTC